This TCR beta chain was sequenced during a study of blood T cells in healthy people across ages. Study-wide results and limits: The lack of PBMC sorting stopped any conclusive naive versus antigen-experienced comparison. Older age coincided with a roughly linear decline in TCR beta diversity per million T cells. The long-lived group displayed more naive CD4+ cells, plus higher diversity, than the aged donors did.

Germline assignment: CDR1 SQVTM and CDR2 ANQGSEA. This CDR3 is 18 amino acids long. With 8 bases removed from V and 4 bases from J, the gap between germline ends came to 33 bases. Turning to this clonotype: Its target is not known.

Sample-barcoded 5' priming and a J-beta primer mix drove a second PCR of about 6 to 11 cycles. From each sample, at least 2.5 million paired-end reads containing CDR3 were obtained. TCRdb reanalysed the 5' RACE reads using MiXCR and keeps one entry per CDR3 protein. Of hundreds of thousands of distinct CDR3 sequences detected, just over 55% appear once; the ten largest clones hold roughly 25%. The receptor comes from a man aged 40-49 years in good health. J is TRBJ2-7 and V is TRBV29-1; D might be TRBD2 (5 bases). Source material: blood. As DNA, the CDR3 is TGCAGCCCCGGGGAGTTCCTGCCCCAAACCGATGCAACTTACGAGCAGTACTTC. Translation: CSPGEFLPQTDATYEQYF.